The source of this T cell receptor (beta chain) is a study of CXCR3-negative and CXCR3-positive naive CD8 T cells (dated by TCRdb to between 2018 and 2020). With regard to the full study: Roughly 140 million TRB reads were obtained in total, roughly 1.5 +/- 0.3 million reads per library. The TRBV-TRBJ cluster analysis covered naive subsets from 5 or 6 donors and memory cells from 3 donors. The diversity and physicochemical repertoire analyses included roughly ten donors pooled from two independent experiments.

Overall results and qualifications from the work: TRB CDR3s from CXCR3-positive naive cells showed higher hydrophobicity (lower Kidera factor 4), lower energy, and higher strength and volume indices than CXCR3-negative naive cells. Because surface CD5, which has been linked to self-reactivity in mice, was comparable between naive subsets, TCR interaction strength was also inferred from TRB CDR3 physicochemical properties. Both naive subsets had comparably high repertoire diversity, while memory CD8+ T cells had much lower repertoire diversity. Freshly isolated PBMCs were used for most assays because CXCR3 expression partially decreased after cryopreservation. Within the same donor, TRBV-TRBJ usage looked similar between naive CXCR3-negative and CXCR3-positive cells, but memory cells had distinct patterns.

TCRdb names NextSeq 550 as the instrument used. The Human TCR Profiling Kit (MiLaboratory) was used to make UMI-labeled 5' RACE TRB cDNA libraries. cDNA synthesis used the entire amount of extracted RNA, and PCR amplification then used the entire amount of cDNA produced. Libraries were prepared in parallel with an identical number of PCR cycles. The authors' pipeline ran thus. With a requirement of at least two reads per UMI, MIGEC and MiXCR extracted about 50,000 +/- 10,000 unique UMI-labeled TRB cDNA molecules per library. Each library averaged 40,000 +/- 10,000 functional in-frame TRB CDR3 nucleotide clonotypes without stop codons. After each sample was downsampled to 5000 UMI-labeled TRB molecules, VDJtools was used to calculate diversity metrics such as normalized Shannon-Wiener and Chao1. For the central five CDR3 residues, VDJtools calculated physicochemical properties weighted by clonotype size, namely interaction energy, strength, volume and Kidera factor 4. TCRdb reprocessed the reads; each CDR3 protein sequence makes one entry, and DNA is unavailable. None of the V and J calls come from the authors' own analysis; TCRdb made them. This sample's clone table shows 80,000 to 100,000 distinct CDR3 sequences. Jointly, the top ten make up 0.82% of the sample.

From cysteine to phenylalanine, the CDR3 is 13 amino acids long. DNA is not recorded here. As encoded in the germline V gene, CDR1 is SNHLY while CDR2 is FYNNEI. Points on this clonotype: Its antigen remains unidentified.

Each CD8+ T cell subset was flow-sorted in triplicate, with under 350,000 cells per subset placed directly into RLT lysis buffer. To exclude memory contaminants, naive CD8+ T cells were stringently defined as CD45RO-CCR7+CD27+CD95-. Using standard density gradient centrifugation, peripheral blood mononuclear cells were isolated from buffy coats. A FACSAria III was used to flow-sort naive CXCR3-negative and CXCR3-positive CD8+ T cells. Total RNA was extracted from sorted cells using an RNeasy Mini Kit. The rearranged chain carries TRBV2 and TRBJ1-1; TCRdb proposes TRBD1, but this gene call is untestable without DNA. Sequenced sample: naive CXCR3+ CD8+ T cells from blood. According to the study, the label for this sample's cell subset or site signals: CD45RO-CCR7+CD27+CD95- naive CD8+ T cells expressing CXCR3 (TNR3+). The TCR originated in a human donor in good health. Some clones in this sample may be carry-over from other donors' samples. The CDR3 is CASKPGQRSEAFF.